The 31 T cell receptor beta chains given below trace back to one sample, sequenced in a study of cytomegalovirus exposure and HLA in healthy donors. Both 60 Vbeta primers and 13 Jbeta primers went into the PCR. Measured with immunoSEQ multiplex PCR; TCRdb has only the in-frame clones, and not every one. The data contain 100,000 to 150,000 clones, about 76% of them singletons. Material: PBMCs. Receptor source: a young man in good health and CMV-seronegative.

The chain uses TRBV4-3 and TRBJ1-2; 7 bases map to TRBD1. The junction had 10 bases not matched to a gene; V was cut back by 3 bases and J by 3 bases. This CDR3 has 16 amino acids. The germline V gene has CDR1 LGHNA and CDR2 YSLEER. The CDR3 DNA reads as TGCGCCAGCAGCCAGGAACACGGGACAGCCTACTATGGCTACACCTTC. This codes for CASSQEHGTAYYGYTF.

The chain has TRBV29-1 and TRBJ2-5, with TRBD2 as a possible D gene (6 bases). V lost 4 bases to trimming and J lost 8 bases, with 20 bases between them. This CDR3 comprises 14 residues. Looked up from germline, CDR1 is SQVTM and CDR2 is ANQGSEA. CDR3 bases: TGCAGCGTTGCAGCGTCAGGAGGGTTCTACACCCAGTACTTC. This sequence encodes CSVAASGGFYTQYF.

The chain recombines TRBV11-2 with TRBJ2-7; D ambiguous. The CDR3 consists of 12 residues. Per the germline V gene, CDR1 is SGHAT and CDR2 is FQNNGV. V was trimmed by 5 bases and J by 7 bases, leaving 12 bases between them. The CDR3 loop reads CASSPVPSEQYF. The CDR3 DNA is TGTGCCAGCAGCCCCGTCCCCTCGGAGCAGTACTTC.

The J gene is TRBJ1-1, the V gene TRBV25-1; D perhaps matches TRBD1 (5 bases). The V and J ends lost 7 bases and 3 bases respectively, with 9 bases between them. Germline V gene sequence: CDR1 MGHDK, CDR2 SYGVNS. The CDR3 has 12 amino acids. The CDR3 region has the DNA TGTGCCAGCAAATGGGGGGACACTGAAGCTTTCTTT. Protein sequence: CASKWGDTEAFF.

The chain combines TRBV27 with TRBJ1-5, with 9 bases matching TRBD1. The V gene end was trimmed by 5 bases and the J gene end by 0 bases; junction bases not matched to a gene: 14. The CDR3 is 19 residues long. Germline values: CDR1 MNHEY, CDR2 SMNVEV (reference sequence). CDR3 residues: CASSALVTGGAYSNQPQHF. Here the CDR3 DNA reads TGTGCCAGCAGTGCCCTAGTCACAGGGGGCGCGTATAGCAATCAGCCCCAGCATTTT.

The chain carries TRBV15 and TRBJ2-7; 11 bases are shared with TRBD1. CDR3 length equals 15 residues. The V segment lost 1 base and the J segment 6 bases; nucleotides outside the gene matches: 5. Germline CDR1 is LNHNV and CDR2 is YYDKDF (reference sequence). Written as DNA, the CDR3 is TGTGCCACCAGCAGAGTGGACAGGGGGCTTATCGAGCAGTACTTC. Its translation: CATSRVDRGLIEQYF.

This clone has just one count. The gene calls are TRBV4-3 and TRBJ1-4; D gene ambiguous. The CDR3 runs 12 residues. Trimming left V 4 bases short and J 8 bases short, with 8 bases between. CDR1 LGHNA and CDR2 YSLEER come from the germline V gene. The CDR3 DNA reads TGCGCCAGCAGCCGAGACGGGGAAAAACTGTTTTTT. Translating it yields CASSRDGEKLFF.

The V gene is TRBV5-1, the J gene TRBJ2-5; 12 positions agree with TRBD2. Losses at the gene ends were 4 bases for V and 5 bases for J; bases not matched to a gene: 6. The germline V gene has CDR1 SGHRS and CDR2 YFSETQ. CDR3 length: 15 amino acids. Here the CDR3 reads CASSPGLAGLETQYF. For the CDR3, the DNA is TGCGCCAGCAGCCCGGGACTAGCGGGCCTGGAGACCCAGTACTTC.

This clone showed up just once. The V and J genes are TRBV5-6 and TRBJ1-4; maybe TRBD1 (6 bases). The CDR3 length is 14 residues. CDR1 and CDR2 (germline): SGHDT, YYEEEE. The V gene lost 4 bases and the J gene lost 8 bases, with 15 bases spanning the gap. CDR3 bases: TGTGCCAGCAGCAGCAGGGGACCCTGGGAAAAACTGTTTTTT. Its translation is CASSSRGPWEKLFF. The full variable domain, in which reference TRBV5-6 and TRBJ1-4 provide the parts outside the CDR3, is DAGVTQSPTHLIKTRGQQVTLRCSPKSGHDTVSWYQQALGQGPQFIFQYYEEEERQRGNFPDRFSGHQFPNYSSELNVNALLLGDSALYLCASSSRGPWEKLFFGSGTQLSVL.

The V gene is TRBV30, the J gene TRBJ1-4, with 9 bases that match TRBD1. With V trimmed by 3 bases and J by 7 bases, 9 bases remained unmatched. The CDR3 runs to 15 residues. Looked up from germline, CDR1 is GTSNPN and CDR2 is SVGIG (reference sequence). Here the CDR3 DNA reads TGTGCCTGGAGAGGGGACAGGGAAGGCGGTGAAAAACTGTTTTTT. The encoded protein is CAWRGDREGGEKLFF.

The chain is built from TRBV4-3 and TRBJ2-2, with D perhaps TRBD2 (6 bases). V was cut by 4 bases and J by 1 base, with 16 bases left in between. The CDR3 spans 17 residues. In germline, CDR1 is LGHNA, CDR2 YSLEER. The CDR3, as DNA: TGCGCCAGCAGCCCAGGGAGGAGAGACCAGAACACCGGGGAGCTGTTTTTT. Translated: CASSPGRRDQNTGELFF.

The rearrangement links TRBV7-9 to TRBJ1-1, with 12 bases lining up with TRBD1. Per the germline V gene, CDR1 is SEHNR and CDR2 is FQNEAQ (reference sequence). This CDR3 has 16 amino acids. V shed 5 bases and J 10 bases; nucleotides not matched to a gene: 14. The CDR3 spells CASSGDRGPTIKGAFF. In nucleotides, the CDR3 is TGTGCCAGCAGCGGGGACAGGGGGCCCACGATCAAGGGAGCTTTCTTT. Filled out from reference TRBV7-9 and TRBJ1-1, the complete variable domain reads DTGVSQNPRHKITKRGQNVTFRCDPISEHNRLYWYRQTLGQGPEFLTYFQNEAQLEKSRLLSDRFSAERPKGSFSTLEIQRTEQGDSAMYLCASSGDRGPTIKGAFFGQGTRLTVV.

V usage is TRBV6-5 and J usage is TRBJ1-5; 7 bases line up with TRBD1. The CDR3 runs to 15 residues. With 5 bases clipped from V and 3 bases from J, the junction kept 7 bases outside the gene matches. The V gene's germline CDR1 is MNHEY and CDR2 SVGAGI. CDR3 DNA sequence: TGTGCCAGCAGTGCTCGGGACAGCGTCAATCAGCCCCAGCATTTT. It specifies CASSARDSVNQPQHF.

The chain's CDR3 is CASSLSGGYTF. CDR3 bases: TGTGCCAGCAGCCTTAGCGGTGGCTACACCTTC. The chain uses TRBV7-9 and TRBJ1-2; D is unclear. Germline CDR1 and CDR2: SEHNR and FQNEAQ (reference sequence). V was trimmed by 5 bases and J by 7 bases, leaving 8 bases between them. This CDR3 contains 11 residues. Complete variable domain (other parts from reference TRBV7-9 and TRBJ1-2): DTGVSQNPRHKITKRGQNVTFRCDPISEHNRLYWYRQTLGQGPEFLTYFQNEAQLEKSRLLSDRFSAERPKGSFSTLEIQRTEQGDSAMYLCASSLSGGYTFGSGTRLTVV.

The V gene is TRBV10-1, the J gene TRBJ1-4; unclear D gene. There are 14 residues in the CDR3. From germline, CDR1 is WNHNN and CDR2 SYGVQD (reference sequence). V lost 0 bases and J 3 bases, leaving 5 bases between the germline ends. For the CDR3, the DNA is TGCGCCAGCAGTGAGTCTGGCCCTAATGAAAAACTGTTTTTT. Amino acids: CASSESGPNEKLFF.

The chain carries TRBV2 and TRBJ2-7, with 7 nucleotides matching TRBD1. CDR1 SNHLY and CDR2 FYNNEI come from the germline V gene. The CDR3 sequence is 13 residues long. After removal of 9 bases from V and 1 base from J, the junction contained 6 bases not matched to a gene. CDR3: CASKTGLSYEQYF. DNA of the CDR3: TGTGCCAGTAAGACAGGGCTGTCCTACGAGCAGTACTTC.

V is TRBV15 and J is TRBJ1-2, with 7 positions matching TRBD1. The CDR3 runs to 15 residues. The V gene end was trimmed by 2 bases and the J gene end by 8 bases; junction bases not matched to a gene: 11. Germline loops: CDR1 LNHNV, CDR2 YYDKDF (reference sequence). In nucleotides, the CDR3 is TGTGCCACCAGCAGACCCGGGACAGCCACGGGAGGCTACACCTTC. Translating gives CATSRPGTATGGYTF.

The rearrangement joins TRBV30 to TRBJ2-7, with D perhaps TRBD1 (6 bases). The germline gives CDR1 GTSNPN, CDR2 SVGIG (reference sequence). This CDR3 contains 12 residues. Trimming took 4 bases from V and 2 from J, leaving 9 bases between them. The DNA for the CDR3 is TGTGCCTGGACAGGGGTGACCTACGAGCAGTACTTC. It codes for CAWTGVTYEQYF.

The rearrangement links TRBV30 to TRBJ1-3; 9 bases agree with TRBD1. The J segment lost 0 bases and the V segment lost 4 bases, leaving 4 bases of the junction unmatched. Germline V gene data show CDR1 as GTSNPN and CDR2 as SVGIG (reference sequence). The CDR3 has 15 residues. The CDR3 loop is CAWNRDRDSGNTIYF. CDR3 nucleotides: TGTGCCTGGAACCGGGACAGGGACTCTGGAAACACCATATATTTT.

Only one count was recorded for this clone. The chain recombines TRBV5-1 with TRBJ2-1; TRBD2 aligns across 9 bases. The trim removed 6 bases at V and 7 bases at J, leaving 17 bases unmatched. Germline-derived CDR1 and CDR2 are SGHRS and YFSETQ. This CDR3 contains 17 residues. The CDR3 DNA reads TGCGCCAGCACCCCCCGGGTTAGCGGGGGTTTTCAGAATGAGCAGTTCTTC. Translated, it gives CASTPRVSGGFQNEQFF.

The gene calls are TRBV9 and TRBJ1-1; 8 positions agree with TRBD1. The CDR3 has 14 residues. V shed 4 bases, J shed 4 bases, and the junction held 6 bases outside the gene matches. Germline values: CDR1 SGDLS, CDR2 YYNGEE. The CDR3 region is CASSQQGGRTEAFF. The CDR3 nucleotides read TGTGCCAGCAGCCAACAGGGGGGACGCACTGAAGCTTTCTTT.

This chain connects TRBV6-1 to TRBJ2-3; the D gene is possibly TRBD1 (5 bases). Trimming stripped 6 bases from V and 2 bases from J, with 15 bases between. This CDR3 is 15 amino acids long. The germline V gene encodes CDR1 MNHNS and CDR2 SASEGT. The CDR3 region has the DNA TGTGCCAGCAGGTCGGAGACAGTTTACACAGATACGCAGTATTTT. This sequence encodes CASRSETVYTDTQYF.

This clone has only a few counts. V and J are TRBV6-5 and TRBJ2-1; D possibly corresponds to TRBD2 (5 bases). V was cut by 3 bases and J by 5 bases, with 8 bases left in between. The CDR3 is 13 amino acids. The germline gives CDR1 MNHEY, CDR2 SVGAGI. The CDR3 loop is CASSYYGNNEQFF. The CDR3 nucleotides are TGTGCCAGCAGTTATTACGGGAACAATGAGCAGTTCTTC.

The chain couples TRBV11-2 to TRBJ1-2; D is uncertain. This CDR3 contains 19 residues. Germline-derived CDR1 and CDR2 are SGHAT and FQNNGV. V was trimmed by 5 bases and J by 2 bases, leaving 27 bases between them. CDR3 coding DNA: TGTGCCAGCAGCCCTTTCGCGGGAACCACCGATATGCTCAACTATGGCTACACCTTC. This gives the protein CASSPFAGTTDMLNYGYTF. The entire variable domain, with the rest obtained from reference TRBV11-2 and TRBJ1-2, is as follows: EAGVAQSPRYKIIEKRQSVAFWCNPISGHATLYWYQQILGQGPKLLIQFQNNGVVDDSQLPKDRFSAERLKGVDSTLKIQPAKLEDSAVYLCASSPFAGTTDMLNYGYTFGSGTRLTVV.

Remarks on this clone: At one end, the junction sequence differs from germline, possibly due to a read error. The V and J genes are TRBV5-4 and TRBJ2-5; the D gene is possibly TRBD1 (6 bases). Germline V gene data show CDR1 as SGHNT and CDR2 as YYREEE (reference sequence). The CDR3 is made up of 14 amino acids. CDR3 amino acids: CASNSGQRQETRYF. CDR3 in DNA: TGTGCCAGCAACTCGGGACAACGTCAAGAGACCCGGTACTTC.

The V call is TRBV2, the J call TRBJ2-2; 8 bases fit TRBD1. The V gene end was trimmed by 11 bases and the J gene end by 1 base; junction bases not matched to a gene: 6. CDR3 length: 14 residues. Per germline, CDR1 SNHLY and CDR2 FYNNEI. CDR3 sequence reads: CARTTGVNTGELFF. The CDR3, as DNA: TGTGCCCGAACGACAGGGGTGAACACCGGGGAGCTGTTTTTT.

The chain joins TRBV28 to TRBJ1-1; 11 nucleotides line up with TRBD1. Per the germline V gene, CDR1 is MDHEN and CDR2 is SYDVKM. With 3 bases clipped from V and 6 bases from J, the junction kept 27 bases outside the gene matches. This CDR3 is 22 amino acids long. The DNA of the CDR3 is TGTGCCAGCAGTTTTCTCGTAGGAGGATTATTTGGACAGGGGGCGCCGGGCCCTGAAGCTTTCTTT. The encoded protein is CASSFLVGGLFGQGAPGPEAFF.

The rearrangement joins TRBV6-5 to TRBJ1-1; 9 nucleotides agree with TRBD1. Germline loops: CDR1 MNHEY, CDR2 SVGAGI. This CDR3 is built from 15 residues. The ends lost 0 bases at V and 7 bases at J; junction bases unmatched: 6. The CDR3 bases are TGTGCCAGCAGTTACTCAACGACAGGGGGGTTTGAAGCTTTCTTT. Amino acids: CASSYSTTGGFEAFF.

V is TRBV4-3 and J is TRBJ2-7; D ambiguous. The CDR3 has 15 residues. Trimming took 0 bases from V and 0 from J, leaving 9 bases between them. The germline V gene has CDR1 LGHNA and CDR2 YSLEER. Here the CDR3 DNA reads TGCGCCAGCAGCCAAGATATTCAGTCCTCCTACGAGCAGTACTTC. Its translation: CASSQDIQSSYEQYF.

The CDR3 spells CASSTGTGENQPQHF. The CDR3 coding sequence is TGTGCCAGCAGTACCGGGACAGGGGAAAATCAGCCCCAGCATTTT. The chain joins TRBV6-5 to TRBJ1-5, with 10 bases aligning to TRBD1. This CDR3 has 15 residues. Germline lookup yields CDR1 MNHEY and CDR2 SVGAGI. Trimming at V came to 5 bases and at J to 4 bases, leaving 5 bases not matched to a gene.

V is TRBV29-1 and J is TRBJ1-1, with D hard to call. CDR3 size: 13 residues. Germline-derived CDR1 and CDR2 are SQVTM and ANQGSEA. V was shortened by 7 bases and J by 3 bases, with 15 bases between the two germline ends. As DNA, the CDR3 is TGCAGCGGCAGCCACGCTAGTGACACTGAAGCTTTCTTT. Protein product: CSGSHASDTEAFF.